Below, 25 T cell receptor beta chains from the same sample are listed, as sequenced in a study of T cell repertoires in cytomegalovirus infection. Their antigens are not known. One entry per CDR3 protein results from TCRdb running MiXCR on the reads. The sample shows about 900,000 distinct CDR3 sequences, 31% of them seen only once. Material: cultured CD8+ T cells from PBMCs, obtained from culture after CMV antigen stimulation. The receptor source for this set is a human donor in good health (CMV status not recorded). Some clones in this sample may be carry-over from other donors' samples.

This clonotype was recorded a few times. The chain employs TRBV7-6 and TRBJ2-6; a possible D gene is TRBD1 (5 bases). Per germline, CDR1 SGHVS and CDR2 FNYEAQ. The CDR3 spans 17 residues. V was pared by 4 bases and J by 4 bases, with 17 bases between. CDR3 DNA: TGTGCCAGCAGCTCCCAACAAGGGGCAGTGGGGGCCAACGTCCTGACTTTC. This translates into CASSSQQGAVGANVLTF.

This clonotype has more than one count but fewer than ten. This rearrangement joins TRBV7-9 to TRBJ1-5; D is unresolved. CDR3 length equals 17 residues. CDR1 and CDR2 from the germline V gene are SEHNR and FQNEAQ (reference sequence). Trimming shortened V by 5 bases and J by 4 bases, and 21 bases separated the two germline ends. The CDR3 DNA is TGTGCCAGCAGCCCATCGGCGGATTTAGGGTATAATCAGCCCCAGCATTTT. This translates into CASSPSADLGYNQPQHF.

The J gene is TRBJ2-1, the V gene TRBV7-8; D remains ambiguous. CDR1 is SGHVS and CDR2 is FQNEAQ in the germline V gene. The CDR3 is made up of 14 amino acids. The ends were cut back, 4 bases at V and 2 bases at J, with 9 bases in the middle. In DNA, the CDR3 is TGTGCCAGCAGCTCGACAAGGGCCTACAATGAGCAGTTCTTC. As protein: CASSSTRAYNEQFF.

The chain joins TRBV6-5 to TRBJ1-2; TRBD1 matches at 7 bases. The V segment lost 2 bases and the J segment 3 bases; nucleotides outside the gene matches: 6. This CDR3 has 15 residues. Germline V gene data show CDR1 as MNHEY and CDR2 as SVGAGI. The CDR3 region has the DNA TGTGCCAGCAGTTACGCGCCGGGACAGCACTATGGCTACACCTTC. It codes for CASSYAPGQHYGYTF.

This clonotype turned up a few times. The chain couples TRBV5-4 to TRBJ2-3; the D gene is possibly TRBD2 (7 bases). The CDR3 loop spans 16 amino acids. V lost 3 bases, J lost 4 bases, and 18 bases lay in between. Germline loops: CDR1 SGHNT, CDR2 YYREEE (reference sequence). The CDR3 bases are TGTGCCAGCAGCTCTTCTAGGGGGGGCGGGGCAGATACGCAGTATTTT. This codes for CASSSSRGGGADTQYF.

Only a few counts were recorded for this clonotype. CDR3 in amino acids: CASSFSGVGYNEQFF. The CDR3 DNA reads as TGTGCCAGCAGTTTCTCGGGGGTCGGTTACAATGAGCAGTTCTTC. The chain couples TRBV27 to TRBJ2-1; tentative D call: TRBD2 (6 bases). Trimming pared 3 bases from V and 4 bases from J, leaving 13 bases between. The CDR3 is 15 residues long. The germline V gene has CDR1 MNHEY and CDR2 SMNVEV (reference sequence).

The sample holds a few counts of this clonotype. The CDR3 DNA is TGTGCCAGCAGAACCCTCGGACTTGTGGCCAATGAGCAGTTCTTC. It specifies CASRTLGLVANEQFF. V and J are TRBV6-2 or TRBV6-3 and TRBJ2-1; a possible D gene is TRBD2 (5 bases). The CDR3 extends over 15 amino acids. Germline CDR1 is MNHEY and CDR2 is SVGEGT. V was pared by 6 bases and J by 6 bases, with 18 bases between.

The CDR3 reads CASRDARDSNSPLHF. The CDR3 DNA reads as TGTGCCAGCAGGGATGCGCGGGACAGTAATTCACCCCTCCACTTT. The rearrangement uses TRBV7-6 and TRBJ1-6; TRBD1 agrees at 7 bases. Germline trimming cut 6 bases from V and 6 bases from J; bases unmatched to any gene: 8. The germline gives CDR1 SGHVS, CDR2 FNYEAQ. The CDR3 sequence is 15 residues long.

The genes are TRBV6-2 or TRBV6-3 and TRBJ1-2; TRBD1 is a possible D gene (5 bases). This CDR3 is built from 13 residues. CDR1 and CDR2 (germline): MNHEY, SVGEGT. The ends were cut back, 6 bases at V and 5 bases at J, with 13 bases in the middle. The CDR3: CASSFQGWYGYTF. The CDR3 nucleotides are TGTGCCAGCAGCTTCCAGGGTTGGTATGGCTACACCTTC.

This clonotype showed up just a few times. The chain uses TRBV3-1 and TRBJ2-7; 12 positions match TRBD1. CDR1 is LGHDT, CDR2 YNNKEL, per germline (reference sequence). V trimming: 11 bases; J trimming: 5 bases; junction bases outside the gene matches: 7. The CDR3 is 13 residues long. The CDR3 DNA follows: TGTGCCTCCCAGGGACAGGGGGCACACGAGCAGTACTTC. Its translation: CASQGQGAHEQYF.

The chain employs TRBV4-1 and TRBJ2-1; D ambiguous. V gave up 3 bases and J gave up 2 bases, with 11 bases separating them. CDR3 length: 15 amino acids. CDR1 is MGHRA, CDR2 YSYEKL, per germline. In nucleotides, the CDR3 is TGCGCCAGCAGCCAGGTAAATGGACCCTACAATGAGCAGTTCTTC. It translates to CASSQVNGPYNEQFF.

V and J are TRBV10-3 and TRBJ1-2; no definite D call. Germline CDR1 is ENHRY and CDR2 is SYGVKD. The CDR3 sequence is 12 residues long. Trimming pared 6 bases from V and 8 bases from J, leaving 13 bases between. The CDR3 region is CAISPGQEGYTF. Here the CDR3 DNA reads TGTGCCATCAGCCCCGGGCAGGAAGGCTACACCTTC.

CDR3 amino acids: CSVLRSYNSYEQYF. In nucleotides, the CDR3 is TGCAGCGTCCTCAGGTCCTATAACTCCTACGAGCAGTACTTC. V gene TRBV29-1 combines with J gene TRBJ2-7; D unclear. In germline, CDR1 is SQVTM, CDR2 ANQGSEA. The CDR3 consists of 14 residues. V was pared by 6 bases and J by 0 bases, with 15 bases between.

A single count supports this clonotype. V is TRBV12-3 or TRBV12-4 and J is TRBJ2-4; possibly TRBD1 for D (5 bases). The CDR3 totals 14 residues. V gave up 5 bases and J gave up 0 bases, with 8 bases separating them. The CDR3, as DNA: TGTGCCAGCAGTGGACAACTAGCCAAAAACATTCAGTACTTC. Amino acids: CASSGQLAKNIQYF.

This chain connects TRBV6-1 to TRBJ2-3; D is possibly TRBD2 (5 bases). Trimming took off 3 bases at V and 2 bases at J, with 12 bases between the two ends. This CDR3 spans 15 amino acids. Per germline, CDR1 MNHNS and CDR2 SASEGT. The CDR3 here is CASSDRQDFTDTQYF. In DNA form, the CDR3 reads TGTGCCAGCAGTGACCGCCAGGACTTCACAGATACGCAGTATTTT.

This clonotype was counted ten times or more. V usage is TRBV7-2 and J usage is TRBJ2-3, with D maybe TRBD2 (5 bases). Trimming cost V 5 bases and J 0 bases, with 12 bases left between them. CDR3 length equals 15 residues. The germline gives CDR1 SGHTA, CDR2 FQGNSA. The CDR3 protein is CASSPLRASTDTQYF. DNA for the CDR3: TGTGCCAGCAGCCCGTTGCGGGCTAGCACAGATACGCAGTATTTT.

The V gene is TRBV10-3, the J gene TRBJ1-2; no clear D. This CDR3 region has 13 residues. The V gene's germline CDR1 is ENHRY and CDR2 SYGVKD. V lost 6 bases and J lost 5, with 13 bases in between. The CDR3, as DNA: TGTGCCATCAGCGATCCTATTTCATATGGCTACACCTTC. Amino acids: CAISDPISYGYTF.

There are a few counts of this clonotype. The chain combines TRBV6-1 with TRBJ2-5; 9 bases are shared with TRBD1. V shed 4 bases, J shed 0 bases, and the junction held 15 bases outside the gene matches. CDR1 is MNHNS and CDR2 is SASEGT in the germline V gene. This CDR3 has 19 residues. CDR3 nucleotides: TGTGCCAGCAGTGTCCGGGACAGGGCCTGGGAGTGGGACCAAGAGACCCAGTACTTC. Its protein product is CASSVRDRAWEWDQETQYF.

In its sample, this clonotype was seen a few times. The chain employs TRBV20-1 and TRBJ1-2; TRBD1 might be the D (5 bases). The V and J ends lost 0 bases and 6 bases respectively, with 11 bases between them. The germline V gene encodes CDR1 DFQATT and CDR2 SNEGSKA (reference sequence). There are 13 residues in the CDR3. The CDR3: CSARDPRENGYTF. The CDR3, as DNA: TGCAGTGCTAGAGACCCCAGGGAGAATGGCTACACCTTC.

This clonotype was picked up a small number of times. The DNA of the CDR3 is TGTGCCAACGACAGGGTTTATGGCTACACCTTC. Its protein is CANDRVYGYTF. This chain links TRBV7-9 with TRBJ1-2, with 7 bases fitting TRBD1. In germline, CDR1 is SEHNR, CDR2 FQNEAQ (reference sequence). V trimming: 10 bases; J trimming: 5 bases; junction bases outside the gene matches: 4. The CDR3 length is 11 residues.

This chain links TRBV27 with TRBJ2-7, with 7 bases that match TRBD2. CDR1 and CDR2 from the germline V gene are MNHEY and SMNVEV (reference sequence). V lost 2 bases, J lost 3 bases, and 4 bases stayed unmatched. The CDR3 extends over 14 amino acids. DNA for the CDR3: TGTGCCAGCAGTTTAGGGGGGGGTATCTACGAGCAGTACTTC. Protein sequence: CASSLGGGIYEQYF.

This clonotype was counted between two and nine times. The gene calls are TRBV4-2 and TRBJ1-2, with 9 nucleotides matching TRBD1. Germline trimming cut 4 bases from V and 0 bases from J; bases unmatched to any gene: 9. Germline CDR1 and CDR2: LGHNA and YNFKEQ. The CDR3 length is 17 residues. The CDR3 loop is CASSPLQGASSNYGYTF. CDR3 DNA: TGTGCCAGCAGCCCGTTACAGGGGGCCTCCTCTAACTATGGCTACACCTTC.

The V and J genes are TRBV20-1 and TRBJ2-5, with D tentatively TRBD1 (6 bases). The CDR3 spans 12 residues. The V and J ends lost 6 bases and 0 bases respectively, with 8 bases between them. Germline-derived CDR1 and CDR2 are DFQATT and SNEGSKA (reference sequence). In DNA form, the CDR3 reads TGCAGTGCCCCAGGGGACCAAGAGACCCAGTACTTC. Translated, it gives CSAPGDQETQYF.

This clonotype was seen ten or more times. The V call is TRBV10-3, the J call TRBJ2-1; D possibly corresponds to TRBD2 (6 bases). The CDR3 is 13 amino acids. Germline V gene lookup returns CDR1 ENHRY and CDR2 SYGVKD. The germline V and J ends were trimmed by 3 bases and 7 bases, with 10 bases remaining between them. CDR3 region: CAISDWGDNEQFF. The CDR3 nucleotides are TGTGCCATCAGTGATTGGGGGGATAATGAGCAGTTCTTC.

This clonotype was seen ten or more times. This sequence joins TRBV7-8 and TRBJ1-1; D is unresolved. Trimming cost V 4 bases and J 5 bases, with 14 bases left between them. CDR1 is SGHVS and CDR2 is FQNEAQ in the germline V gene. The CDR3 contains 14 residues. The CDR3 protein is CASSSYSRETEAFF. The CDR3 nucleotides are TGTGCCAGCAGCTCGTACTCCCGGGAAACTGAAGCTTTCTTT.